This T cell receptor beta chain was observed in a study of cytomegalovirus exposure and HLA in healthy donors. The wider study: The same platform as the approximately 670 first-cohort repertoires was used for the roughly 130 validation repertoires, a later analysis reported.

In the case of this clone: The target antigen is unknown.

Study-level findings and limits: Cytomegalovirus-associated TCR beta chains were listed, numbering approximately 150.

TCRdb's copy holds only in-frame clones and misses some; the assay was immunoSEQ multiplex PCR. The sample carries under 250,000 clones, roughly 81% recorded once. The CDR3 totals 16 residues. V was pared by 5 bases and J by 0 bases, with 15 bases between. The germline gives CDR1 MNHEY, CDR2 SMNVEV (reference sequence). The specimen sequenced was PBMCs. This sequence was found in a woman between 25 and 40 years old in good health and CMV-seronegative. The chain carries TRBV27 and TRBJ2-3; D not resolved. CDR3 residues: CASSPYPVTSTDTQYF. CDR3 sequence (DNA): TGTGCCAGCAGTCCCTATCCTGTGACTAGCACAGATACGCAGTATTTT.